The 27 T cell receptor beta chains reported below all come from one sample, sequenced in a study of blood T cell repertoires in COVID-19. This table comes from immunoSEQ multiplex PCR, and its TCRdb copy is limited to in-frame clones, with some not included. The table has approximately 280,000 clones, roughly 80% seen once; the top ten hold around 1.6%. Sequenced: peripheral blood. The receptors derive from a human donor with COVID-19, enrolled during active disease. The donor label of this sample is uncertain.

The rearrangement links TRBV5-4 to TRBJ1-2; D is uncertain. The V end lost 0 bases, the J end lost 7 bases, and 19 bases lay between the germline ends. The CDR3 spans 16 residues. Per the germline V gene, CDR1 is SGHNT and CDR2 is YYREEE (reference sequence). CDR3: CASSLALDYIGGGYTF. CDR3 coding DNA: TGTGCCAGCAGCTTGGCCCTAGACTACATCGGAGGTGGCTACACCTTC.

This clone has a single count. This chain connects TRBV5-1 to TRBJ2-7; tentative D call: TRBD2 (7 bases). The ends were cut back, 3 bases at V and 6 bases at J, with 16 bases in the middle. The CDR3 length is 14 residues. Germline CDR1 reads SGHRS; CDR2 reads YFSETQ. For the CDR3, the DNA is TGCGCCAGCAGCTCTCTTAGGGGGGGGACCGAGCAGTACTTC. It codes for CASSSLRGGTEQYF.

The chain combines TRBV10-3 with TRBJ2-3; D is undetermined. CDR1 is ENHRY and CDR2 is SYGVKD in the germline V gene. Trimming removed 0 bases from V and 2 bases from J, with 12 bases in between. The CDR3 loop spans 16 amino acids. CDR3 in amino acids: CAISESKEFFTDTQYF. The CDR3 DNA follows: TGTGCCATCAGTGAGTCGAAGGAGTTTTTCACAGATACGCAGTATTTT.

J is TRBJ2-3 and V is TRBV5-1, with a weak D call TRBD1 (5 bases). CDR3 size: 16 residues. CDR1 is SGHRS, CDR2 YFSETQ, per germline. Trimming removed 3 bases at V and 2 bases at J, with 16 bases between. The CDR3 loop is CASSSPGQGPTDTQYF. CDR3 sequence (DNA): TGCGCCAGCAGCTCCCCCGGGCAGGGTCCCACAGATACGCAGTATTTT.

In this sample, this clone turned up once. This chain links TRBV29-1 with TRBJ2-5, with a tentative D call TRBD1 (5 bases). Germline CDR1 and CDR2: SQVTM and ANQGSEA. V was shortened by 5 bases and J by 5 bases, with 15 bases between the two germline ends. This CDR3 is built from 13 residues. The CDR3 nucleotides read TGCAGCGTTACACCTGGGGCCTGGGAGACCCAGTACTTC. It yields the protein CSVTPGAWETQYF. The full variable domain, rest sourced from reference TRBV29-1 and TRBJ2-5, is SAVISQKPSRDICQRGTSLTIQCQVDSQVTMMFWYRQQPGQSLTLIATANQGSEATYESGFVIDKFPISRPNLTFSTLTVSNMSPEDSSIYLCSVTPGAWETQYFGPGTRLLVL.

This chain uses TRBV6-5 with TRBJ1-2; D remains ambiguous. CDR1 and CDR2 from the germline V gene are MNHEY and SVGAGI. This CDR3 has 14 residues. Trimming removed 8 bases at V and 5 bases at J, with 18 bases between. The CDR3 protein is CASLAGPPGYGYTF. DNA for the CDR3: TGTGCCAGCCTTGCGGGTCCGCCCGGGTATGGCTACACCTTC.

The gene calls are TRBV9 and TRBJ2-1, with D perhaps matching TRBD2 (5 bases). Germline lookup yields CDR1 SGDLS and CDR2 YYNGEE. Trimming removed 1 base at V and 5 bases at J, with 13 bases between. This CDR3 is built from 15 residues. CDR3 sequence: CASSVFGLANNEQFF. In nucleotides, the CDR3 is TGTGCCAGCAGCGTATTCGGACTTGCCAACAATGAGCAGTTCTTC.

The V and J genes are TRBV28 and TRBJ1-1, with 8 bases identical to TRBD1. Trimming took 6 bases from V and 11 from J; bases not matched to a gene: 5. Germline CDR1 MDHEN, CDR2 SYDVKM. The CDR3 extends over 11 amino acids. CDR3 DNA sequence: TGTGCCAGCAGCGCCAGGGGGCTGGCTTTCTTT. Protein sequence: CASSARGLAFF.

The rearrangement links TRBV3-1 (or the pseudogene TRBV3-2) to TRBJ2-7; 8 bases are shared with TRBD1. This CDR3 spans 14 amino acids. Germline lookup yields CDR1 LGHDT and CDR2 YNNKEL (reference sequence). The J segment lost 3 bases and the V segment lost 4 bases, leaving 5 bases of the junction unmatched. CDR3 bases: TGTGCCAGCAGCCCCCGGGACAGGTTCTACGAGCAGTACTTC. Its translation: CASSPRDRFYEQYF.

J is TRBJ2-7 and V is TRBV10-3; the D gene is possibly TRBD2 (7 bases). CDR1 and CDR2 from the germline V gene are ENHRY and SYGVKD. This CDR3 is 14 amino acids long. V was cut by 3 bases and J by 8 bases, with 17 bases left in between. In DNA, the CDR3 is TGTGCCATCAGTGATGGGGGGGCAACTACGAAGCAGTACTTC. It encodes CAISDGGATTKQYF.

This rearrangement joins TRBV6-5 to TRBJ1-1; D possibly corresponds to TRBD1 (6 bases). The germline CDR1 and CDR2 sequences are MNHEY and SVGAGI. The CDR3 is made up of 15 amino acids. Trimming took off 2 bases at V and 3 bases at J, with 13 bases between the two ends. The CDR3 loop is CASSYRIKGDTEAFF. As DNA, the CDR3 is TGTGCCAGCAGTTACCGCATCAAGGGGGACACTGAAGCTTTCTTT.

The V and J genes are TRBV2 and TRBJ2-2; 8 bases match TRBD2. CDR3 length: 16 residues. V shed 2 bases and J 2 bases; nucleotides not matched to a gene: 4. Germline CDR1 SNHLY, CDR2 FYNNEI. CDR3 in amino acids: CASSEQVAGNTGELFF. The CDR3, as DNA: TGTGCCAGCAGTGAACAGGTAGCGGGAAACACCGGGGAGCTGTTTTTT.

This clone was observed a few times. The chain links TRBV7-2 to TRBJ1-2; a possible D gene is TRBD1 (6 bases). Germline CDR1 and CDR2: SGHTA and FQGNSA. Trimming removed 2 bases from V and 4 bases from J, with 11 bases in between. This CDR3 is built from 14 residues. The CDR3 protein is CASSLHTGIYGYTF. The CDR3 DNA is TGTGCCAGCAGCTTACATACAGGGATCTATGGCTACACCTTC.

The chain couples TRBV3-1 (or the pseudogene TRBV3-2) to TRBJ1-2; maybe TRBD1 (5 bases). V lost 0 bases, J lost 8 bases, and 16 bases lay in between. The CDR3 is 15 residues long. From germline, CDR1 is LGHDT and CDR2 YNNKEL (reference sequence). The CDR3 DNA follows: TGTGCCAGCAGCCAAGATGGGACGGGGGGATTGGGCTACACCTTC. Its protein product is CASSQDGTGGLGYTF.

This clone occurred a few times. The rearrangement uses TRBV18 and TRBJ2-7; possibly TRBD1 for D (8 bases). The CDR3 is 14 amino acids. V dropped 5 bases and J dropped 7 bases, with 18 bases sitting between them. Germline CDR1 is KGHSH and CDR2 is LQKENI. The CDR3 bases are TGTGCCAGCTCAGCCGGAACAGGGGGGGGAGAGCAGTACTTC. As protein: CASSAGTGGGEQYF.

CDR3 in amino acids: CASSLQANQPQHF. In DNA form, the CDR3 reads TGTGCCAGCAGCTTACAGGCCAATCAGCCCCAGCATTTT. J is TRBJ1-5 and V is TRBV7-2; D unclear. Germline CDR1 SGHTA, CDR2 FQGNSA. This CDR3 spans 13 amino acids. V was trimmed by 2 bases and J by 3 bases, leaving 5 bases between them.

V gene TRBV30 combines with J gene TRBJ2-1, with 14 bases lining up with TRBD2. Germline assignment: CDR1 GTSNPN and CDR2 SVGIG (reference sequence). With V trimmed by 3 bases and J by 10 bases, 14 bases remained unmatched. The CDR3 is made up of 17 amino acids. This CDR3 is CAWRSPRGTSGRLEQFF. The CDR3 nucleotides are TGTGCCTGGAGATCCCCAAGGGGGACTAGCGGGAGATTAGAGCAGTTCTTC.

CDR3 bases: TGTGCCAGCAGCGTAGGAAACAGGGTGTTAGGATCCACTGAAGCTTTCTTT. It codes for CASSVGNRVLGSTEAFF. The chain combines TRBV9 with TRBJ1-1; perhaps TRBD1 as D (6 bases). Germline V CDR1 and CDR2: SGDLS, YYNGEE. Trimming removed 0 bases from V and 4 bases from J, with 19 bases in between. The CDR3 loop spans 17 amino acids.

This clone was recorded once. The chain uses TRBV27 and TRBJ1-2; 7 bases are a match to TRBD1. J lost 4 bases, V lost 6 bases, and 14 bases had no gene match. This CDR3 spans 16 amino acids. The germline CDR1 and CDR2 sequences are MNHEY and SMNVEV (reference sequence). As DNA, the CDR3 is TGTGCCAGCAGCCTTACAGGGGTTGGACTTCGCTATGGCTACACCTTC. This gives the protein CASSLTGVGLRYGYTF.

This clone was picked up a small number of times. The rearrangement links TRBV28 to TRBJ1-2; 7 nucleotides match TRBD1. Trimming at V came to 5 bases and at J to 4 bases, leaving 16 bases not matched to a gene. Per the germline V gene, CDR1 is MDHEN and CDR2 is SYDVKM. This CDR3 contains 17 residues. The CDR3 nucleotides are TGTGCCAGCAGTATCAACCGGGTCCCGAGGGGGCTCTATGGCTACACCTTC. This translates into CASSINRVPRGLYGYTF.

The rearrangement uses TRBV15 and TRBJ1-4; no reliable D call. The CDR3 totals 14 residues. CDR1 is LNHNV, CDR2 YYDKDF, per germline (reference sequence). Between the trimmed V and J ends, which lost 1 base and 1 base, there was a span of 4 bases. This chain's CDR3 is CATSRALTNEKLFF. As DNA, the CDR3 is TGTGCCACCAGCAGAGCCCTAACTAATGAAAAACTGTTTTTT.

The chain joins TRBV6-5 to TRBJ2-7, with 8 bases that match TRBD1. Germline V gives CDR1 MNHEY, CDR2 SVGAGI. With 7 bases clipped from V and 3 bases from J, the junction kept 8 bases outside the gene matches. The CDR3 covers 14 residues. CDR3: CASTPYGTGYEQYF. CDR3 coding DNA: TGTGCCAGCACCCCCTACGGGACAGGCTACGAGCAGTACTTC.

The chain combines TRBV12-5 with TRBJ1-2; D is ambiguous. The CDR3 is 12 amino acids. Germline V gene lookup returns CDR1 LGHNT and CDR2 FRNRAP. V lost 2 bases and J lost 4, with 5 bases in between. CDR3 in DNA: TGTGCTAGTGGTTTGTATAGCTATGGCTACACCTTC. As protein: CASGLYSYGYTF.

Regarding this clone: The sample contains more than one DNA sequence encoding this CDR3. The chain recombines TRBV6-4 with TRBJ2-3; TRBD2 might be the D (6 bases). Germline CDR1 is MRHNA and CDR2 is SNTAGT. V lost 4 bases and J 0 bases, leaving 14 bases between the germline ends. The CDR3 consists of 16 residues. This CDR3 is CASSASLAGSTDTQYF. The DNA of the CDR3 is TGTGCCAGCAGTGCCTCCTTGGCGGGAAGCACAGATACGCAGTATTTT.

The CDR3 protein is CASSDVSGQGRYEQYF. CDR3 sequence (DNA): TGTGCCAGCAGTGATGTAAGTGGACAGGGTCGGTACGAGCAGTACTTC. The chain joins TRBV2 to TRBJ2-7; 8 bases match TRBD1. The germline V gene has CDR1 SNHLY and CDR2 FYNNEI. V was clipped by 3 bases and J by 4 bases; unmatched bases: 11. This CDR3 is 16 amino acids long.

The chain recombines TRBV7-2 with TRBJ1-1; D remains unclear. CDR1 and CDR2 (germline): SGHTA, FQGNSA. Between the trimmed V and J ends, which lost 1 base and 1 base, there was a span of 13 bases. The CDR3 runs 16 residues. The CDR3: CASSLGWRLPNTEAFF. DNA for the CDR3: TGTGCCAGCAGCTTAGGATGGCGGCTACCGAACACTGAAGCTTTCTTT.

This sequence joins TRBV27 and TRBJ1-2; TRBD1 matches at 8 bases. Germline assignment: CDR1 MNHEY and CDR2 SMNVEV (reference sequence). The CDR3 runs 15 residues. J was trimmed by 5 bases and V by 6 bases; bases with no gene match: 11. CDR3 residues: CASSPLSGTGYGYTF. CDR3 coding DNA: TGTGCCAGCAGCCCATTATCCGGGACAGGATATGGCTACACCTTC.